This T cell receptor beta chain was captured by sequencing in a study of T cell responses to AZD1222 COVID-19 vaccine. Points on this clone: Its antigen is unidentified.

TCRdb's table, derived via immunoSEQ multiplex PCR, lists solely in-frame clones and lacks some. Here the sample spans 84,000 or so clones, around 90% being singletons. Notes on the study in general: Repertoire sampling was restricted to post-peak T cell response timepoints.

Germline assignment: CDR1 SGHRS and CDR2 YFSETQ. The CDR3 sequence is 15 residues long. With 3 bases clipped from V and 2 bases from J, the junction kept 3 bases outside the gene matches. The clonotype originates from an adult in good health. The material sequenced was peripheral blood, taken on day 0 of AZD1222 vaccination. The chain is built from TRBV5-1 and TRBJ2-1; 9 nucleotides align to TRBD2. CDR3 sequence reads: CASSSGTSTYNEQFF. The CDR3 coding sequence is TGCGCCAGCAGCTCCGGGACTAGCACCTACAATGAGCAGTTCTTC.